This TCR beta chain comes out of a study of T cell responses to AZD1222 COVID-19 vaccine. The CDR3 consists of 15 residues. The germline CDR1 and CDR2 sequences are MGHDK and SYGVNS. Trimming removed 3 bases from V and 6 bases from J; junction bases left unmatched: 5. TCRdb keeps only in-frame clones here, not all; method: immunoSEQ multiplex PCR. The table has roughly 180,000 clones, roughly 92% seen once; the top ten hold more than 1.5%. Sequencing used peripheral blood, obtained 28 days after the second AZD1222 dose. This chain joins TRBV25-1 and TRBJ2-1, with TRBD1 matching over 10 bases. The receptor comes from an adult who received the AZD1222 COVID-19 vaccine. The CDR3 reads CASSDGTGVGNEQFF. For the CDR3, the DNA is TGTGCCAGCAGTGATGGGACAGGGGTGGGCAATGAGCAGTTCTTC.